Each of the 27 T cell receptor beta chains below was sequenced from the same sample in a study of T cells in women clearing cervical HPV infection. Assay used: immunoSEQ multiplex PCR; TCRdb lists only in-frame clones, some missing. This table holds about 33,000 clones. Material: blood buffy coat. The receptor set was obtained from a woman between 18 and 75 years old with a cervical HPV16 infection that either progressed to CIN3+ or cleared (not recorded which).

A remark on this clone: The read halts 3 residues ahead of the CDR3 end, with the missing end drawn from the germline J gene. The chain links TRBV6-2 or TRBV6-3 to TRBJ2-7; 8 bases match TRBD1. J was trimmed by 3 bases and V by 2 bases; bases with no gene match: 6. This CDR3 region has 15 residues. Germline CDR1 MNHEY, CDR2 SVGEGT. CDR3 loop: CASSYPDRALYEQYF. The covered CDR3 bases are TGTGCCAGCAGTTACCCGGACAGGGCCCTCTACGAG.

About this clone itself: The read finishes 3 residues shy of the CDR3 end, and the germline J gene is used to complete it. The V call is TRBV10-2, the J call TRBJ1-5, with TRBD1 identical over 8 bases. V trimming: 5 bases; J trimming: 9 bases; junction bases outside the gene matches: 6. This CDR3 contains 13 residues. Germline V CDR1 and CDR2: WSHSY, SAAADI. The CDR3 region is CASSLDRELPQHF. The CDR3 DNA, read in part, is TGCGCCAGCAGTCTGGACAGGGAATTGCCC.

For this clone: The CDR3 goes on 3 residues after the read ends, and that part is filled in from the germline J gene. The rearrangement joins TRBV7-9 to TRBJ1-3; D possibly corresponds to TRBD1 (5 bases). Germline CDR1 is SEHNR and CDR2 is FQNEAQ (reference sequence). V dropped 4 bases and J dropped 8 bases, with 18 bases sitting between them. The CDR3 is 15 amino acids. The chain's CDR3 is CASSSTQGAWDTIYF. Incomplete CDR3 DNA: TGTGCCAGCAGCTCCACGCAGGGCGCATGGGACACC.

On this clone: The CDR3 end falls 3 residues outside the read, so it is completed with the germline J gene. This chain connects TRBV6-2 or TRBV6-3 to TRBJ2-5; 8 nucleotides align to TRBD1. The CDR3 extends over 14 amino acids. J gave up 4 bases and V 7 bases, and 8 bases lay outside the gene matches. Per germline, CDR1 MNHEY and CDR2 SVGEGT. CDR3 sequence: CASTDTTGGETQYF. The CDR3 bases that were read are TGTGCCAGCACAGACACCACAGGGGGAGAGACC.

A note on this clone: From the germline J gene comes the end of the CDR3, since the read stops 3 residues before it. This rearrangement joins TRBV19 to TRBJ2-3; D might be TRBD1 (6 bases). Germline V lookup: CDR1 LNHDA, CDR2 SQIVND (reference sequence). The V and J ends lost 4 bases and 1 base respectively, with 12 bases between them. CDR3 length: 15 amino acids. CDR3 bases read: TGTGCCAGTAGTACCCACAGGGACGGCACAGATACG. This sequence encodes CASSTHRDGTDT. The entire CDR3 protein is CASSTHRDGTDTQYF.

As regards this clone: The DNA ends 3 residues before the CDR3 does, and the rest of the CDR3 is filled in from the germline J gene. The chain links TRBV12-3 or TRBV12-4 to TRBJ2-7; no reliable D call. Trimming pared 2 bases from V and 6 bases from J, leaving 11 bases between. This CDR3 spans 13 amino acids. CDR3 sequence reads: CASSLQQSPEQYF. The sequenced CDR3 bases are TGTGCCAGCAGTTTACAACAATCTCCCGAG.

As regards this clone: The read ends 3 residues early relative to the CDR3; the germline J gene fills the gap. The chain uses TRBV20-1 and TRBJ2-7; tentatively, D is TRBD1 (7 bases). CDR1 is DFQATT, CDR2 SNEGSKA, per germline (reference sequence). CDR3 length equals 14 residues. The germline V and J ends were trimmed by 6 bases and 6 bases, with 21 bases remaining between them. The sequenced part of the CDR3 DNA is TGCAGTGCCCGGGGCACAGGGGACTCCACCGAG. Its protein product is CSARGTGDSTE. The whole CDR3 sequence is CSARGTGDSTEQYF.

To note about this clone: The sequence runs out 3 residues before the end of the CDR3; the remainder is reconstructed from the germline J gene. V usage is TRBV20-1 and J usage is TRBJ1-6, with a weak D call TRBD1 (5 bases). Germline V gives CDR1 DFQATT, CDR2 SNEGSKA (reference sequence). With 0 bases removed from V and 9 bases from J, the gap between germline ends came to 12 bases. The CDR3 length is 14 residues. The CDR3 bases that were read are TGCAGTGCTAGAGAAGTGACAGTAATTTCACCC. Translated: CSAREVTVISP. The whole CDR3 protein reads CSAREVTVISPLHF.

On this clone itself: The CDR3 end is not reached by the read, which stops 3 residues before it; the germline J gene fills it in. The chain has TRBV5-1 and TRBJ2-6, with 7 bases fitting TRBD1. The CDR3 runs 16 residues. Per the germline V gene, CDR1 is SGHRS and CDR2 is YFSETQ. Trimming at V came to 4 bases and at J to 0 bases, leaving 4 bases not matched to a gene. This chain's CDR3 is CASSRDSFSGANVLTF. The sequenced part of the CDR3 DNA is TGCGCCAGCAGCAGGGACAGTTTCTCTGGGGCCAACGTC.

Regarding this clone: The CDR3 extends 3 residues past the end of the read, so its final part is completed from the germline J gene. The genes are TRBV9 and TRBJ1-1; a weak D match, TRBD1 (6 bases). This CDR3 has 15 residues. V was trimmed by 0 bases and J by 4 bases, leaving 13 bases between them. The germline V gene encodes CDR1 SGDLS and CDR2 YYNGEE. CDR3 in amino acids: CASSVGGGFGTEAFF. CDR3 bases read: TGTGCCAGCAGCGTAGGAGGGGGATTTGGCACTGAA.

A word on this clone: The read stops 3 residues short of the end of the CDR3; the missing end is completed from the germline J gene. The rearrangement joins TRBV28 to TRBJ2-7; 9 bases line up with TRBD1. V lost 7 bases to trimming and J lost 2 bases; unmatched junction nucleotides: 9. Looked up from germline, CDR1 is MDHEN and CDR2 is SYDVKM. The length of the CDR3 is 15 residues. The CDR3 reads CASTYRGTGPYEQYF. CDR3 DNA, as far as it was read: TGTGCCAGCACCTACCGCGGGACAGGGCCCTACGAG.

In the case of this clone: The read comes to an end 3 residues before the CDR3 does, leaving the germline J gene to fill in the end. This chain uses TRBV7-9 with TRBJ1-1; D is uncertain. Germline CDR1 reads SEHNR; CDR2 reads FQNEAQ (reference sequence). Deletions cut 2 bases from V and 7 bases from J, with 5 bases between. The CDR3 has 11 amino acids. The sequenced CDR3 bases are TGTGCCAGCAGCTTATCCAGTGAA. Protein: CASSLSSE. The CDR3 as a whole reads CASSLSSEAFF.

The CDR3 bases that were read are TGTGCCAGCAGTTCGGACAGGGGGATCTCGGGC. Protein product: CASSSDRGISG. The entire CDR3 protein is CASSSDRGISGYTF. V and J are TRBV28 and TRBJ1-2, with 10 bases that match TRBD1. The read terminates 3 residues ahead of where the CDR3 ends, so the germline J gene completes it. CDR1 and CDR2 (germline): MDHEN, SYDVKM. This CDR3 has 14 residues.

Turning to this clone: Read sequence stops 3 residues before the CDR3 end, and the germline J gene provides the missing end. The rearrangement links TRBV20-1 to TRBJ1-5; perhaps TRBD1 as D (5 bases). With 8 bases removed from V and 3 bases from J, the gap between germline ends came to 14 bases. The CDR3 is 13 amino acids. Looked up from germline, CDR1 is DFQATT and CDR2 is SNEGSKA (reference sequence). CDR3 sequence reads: CSSGRANNQPQHF. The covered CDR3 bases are TGCAGTTCAGGGAGAGCAAACAATCAGCCC.

CDR3 DNA (partial): TGTGCCTGGGCGGTTAGCGGGATTTCCTACGAG. Its translation: CAWAVSGISYE. The whole CDR3 region reads CAWAVSGISYEQYF. This sequence joins TRBV30 and TRBJ2-7; 8 nucleotides agree with TRBD2. The sequenced fragment ends 3 residues before the CDR3 boundary, so the rest is inferred from the germline J gene. After removal of 5 bases from V and 1 base from J, the junction contained 7 bases not matched to a gene. The CDR3 runs to 14 residues. Germline CDR1 is GTSNPN and CDR2 is SVGIG (reference sequence).

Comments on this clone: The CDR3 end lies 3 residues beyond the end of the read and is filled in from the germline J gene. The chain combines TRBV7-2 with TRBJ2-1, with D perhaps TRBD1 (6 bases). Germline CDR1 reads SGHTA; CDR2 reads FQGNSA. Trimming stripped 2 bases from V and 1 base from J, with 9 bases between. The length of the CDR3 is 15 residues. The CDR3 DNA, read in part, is TGTGCCAGCAGCTTAACTAGGGGGTCCTACAATGAG. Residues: CASSLTRGSYNE. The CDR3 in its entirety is CASSLTRGSYNEQFF.

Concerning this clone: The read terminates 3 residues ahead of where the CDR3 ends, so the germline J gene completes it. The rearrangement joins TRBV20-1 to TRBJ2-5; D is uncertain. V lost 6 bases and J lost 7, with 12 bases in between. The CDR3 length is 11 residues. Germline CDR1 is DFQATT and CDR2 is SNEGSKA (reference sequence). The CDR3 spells CSAPESGTQYF. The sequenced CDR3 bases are TGCAGTGCCCCCGAGTCCGGGACC.

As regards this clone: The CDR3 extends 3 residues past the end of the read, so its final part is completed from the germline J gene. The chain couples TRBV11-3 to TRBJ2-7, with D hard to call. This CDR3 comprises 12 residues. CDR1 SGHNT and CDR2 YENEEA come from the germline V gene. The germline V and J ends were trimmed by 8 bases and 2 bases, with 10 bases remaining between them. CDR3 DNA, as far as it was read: TGTGCCAGCCCTAGGATTACCTACGAG. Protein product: CASPRITYE. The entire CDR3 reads CASPRITYEQYF.

This CDR3 reads CASSFLAGGIDTQYF. The CDR3 DNA, read in part, is TGTGCCAGCAGTTTCTTAGCGGGAGGCATAGATACG. V is TRBV12-3 or TRBV12-4 and J is TRBJ2-3; 10 bases align to TRBD2. With the read ending 3 residues before the CDR3 end, the germline J gene is used to fill in that end. After removal of 3 bases from V and 5 bases from J, the junction contained 5 bases not matched to a gene. The CDR3 covers 15 residues.

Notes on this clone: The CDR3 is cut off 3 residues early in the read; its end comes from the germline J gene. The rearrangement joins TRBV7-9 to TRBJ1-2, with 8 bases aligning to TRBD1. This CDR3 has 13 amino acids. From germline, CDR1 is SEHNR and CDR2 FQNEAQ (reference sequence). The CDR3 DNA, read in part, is TGTGCCAGCAGCTTAAAGGCAGGGGGCGGC. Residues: CASSLKAGGG. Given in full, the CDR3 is CASSLKAGGGYTF.

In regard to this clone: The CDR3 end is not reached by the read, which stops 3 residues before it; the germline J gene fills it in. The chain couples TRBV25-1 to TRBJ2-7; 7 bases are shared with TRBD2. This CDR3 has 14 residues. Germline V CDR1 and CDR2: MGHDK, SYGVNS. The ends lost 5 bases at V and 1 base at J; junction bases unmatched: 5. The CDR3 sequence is CASSNLAVSYEQYF. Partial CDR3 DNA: TGTGCCAGCAGTAACCTAGCGGTGTCCTACGAG.

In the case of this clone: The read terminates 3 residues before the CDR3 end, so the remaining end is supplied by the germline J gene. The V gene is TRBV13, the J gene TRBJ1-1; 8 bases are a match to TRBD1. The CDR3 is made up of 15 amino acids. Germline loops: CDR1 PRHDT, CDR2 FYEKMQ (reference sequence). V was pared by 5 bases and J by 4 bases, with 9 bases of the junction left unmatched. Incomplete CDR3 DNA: TGTGCCAGCAGCCTATACGGACAGGGTCCCACTGAA. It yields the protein CASSLYGQGPTE. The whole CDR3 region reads CASSLYGQGPTEAFF.

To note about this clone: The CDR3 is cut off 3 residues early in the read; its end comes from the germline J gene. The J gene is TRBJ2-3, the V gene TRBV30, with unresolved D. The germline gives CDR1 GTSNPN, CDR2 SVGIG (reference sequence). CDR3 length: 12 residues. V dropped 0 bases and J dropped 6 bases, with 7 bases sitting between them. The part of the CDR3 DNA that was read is TGTGCCTGGAGTGTGTCCGGTGATACG. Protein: CAWSVSGDT. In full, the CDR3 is CAWSVSGDTQYF.

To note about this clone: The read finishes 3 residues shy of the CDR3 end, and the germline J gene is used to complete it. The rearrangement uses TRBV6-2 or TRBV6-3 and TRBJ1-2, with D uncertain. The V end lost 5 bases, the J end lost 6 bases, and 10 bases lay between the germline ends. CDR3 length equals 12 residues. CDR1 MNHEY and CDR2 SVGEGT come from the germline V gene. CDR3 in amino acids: CASSPRLDGYTF. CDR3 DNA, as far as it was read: TGTGCCAGCAGTCCTCGCCTAGATGGC.

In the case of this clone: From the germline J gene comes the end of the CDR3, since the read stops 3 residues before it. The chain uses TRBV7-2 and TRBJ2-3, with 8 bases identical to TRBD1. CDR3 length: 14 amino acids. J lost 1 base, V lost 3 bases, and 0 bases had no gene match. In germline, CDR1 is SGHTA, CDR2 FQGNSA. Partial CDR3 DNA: TGTGCCAGCAGCTTGGACAGGGGCACAGATACG. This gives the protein CASSLDRGTDT. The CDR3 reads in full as CASSLDRGTDTQYF.

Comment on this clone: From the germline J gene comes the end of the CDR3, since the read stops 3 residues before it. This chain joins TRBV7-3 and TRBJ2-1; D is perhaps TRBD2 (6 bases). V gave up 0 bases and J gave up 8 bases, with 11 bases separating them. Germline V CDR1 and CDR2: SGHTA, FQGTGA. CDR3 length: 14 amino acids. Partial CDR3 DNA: TGTGCCAGCAGCTTAACGACTAGTGGGTATGAG. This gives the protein CASSLTTSGYE. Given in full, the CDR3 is CASSLTTSGYEQFF. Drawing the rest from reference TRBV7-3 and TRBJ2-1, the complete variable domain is GAGVSQTPSNKVTEKGKYVELRCDPISGHTALYWYRQSLGQGPEFLIYFQGTGAADDSGLPNDRFFAVRPEGSVSTLKIQRTERGDSAVYLCASSLTTSGYEQFFGPGTRLTVL.

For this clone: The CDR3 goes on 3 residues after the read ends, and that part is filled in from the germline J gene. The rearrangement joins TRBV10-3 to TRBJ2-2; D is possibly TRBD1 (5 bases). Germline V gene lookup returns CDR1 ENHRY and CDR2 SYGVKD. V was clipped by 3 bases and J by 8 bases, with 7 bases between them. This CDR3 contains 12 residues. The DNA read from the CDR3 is TGTGCCATCAGTGACAGGGCTGGGGAG. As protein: CAISDRAGE. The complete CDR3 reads CAISDRAGELFF.